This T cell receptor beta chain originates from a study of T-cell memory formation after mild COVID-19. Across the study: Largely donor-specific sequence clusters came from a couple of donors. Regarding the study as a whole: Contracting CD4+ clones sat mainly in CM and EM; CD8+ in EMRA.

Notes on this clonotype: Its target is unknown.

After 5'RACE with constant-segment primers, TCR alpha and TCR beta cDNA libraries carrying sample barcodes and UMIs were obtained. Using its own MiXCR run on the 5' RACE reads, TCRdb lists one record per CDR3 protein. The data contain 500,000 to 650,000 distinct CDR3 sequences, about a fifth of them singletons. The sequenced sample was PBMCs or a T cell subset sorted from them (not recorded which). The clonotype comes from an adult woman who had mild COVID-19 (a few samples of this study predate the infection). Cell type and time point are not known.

The CDR3 is CASRLTGNYGYTF. In DNA, the CDR3 is TGTGCCAGCAGACTTACAGGGAACTATGGCTACACCTTC. The rearrangement uses TRBV4-2 and TRBJ1-2; TRBD1 might be the D (6 bases). This CDR3 region has 13 residues. The germline V gene has CDR1 LGHNA and CDR2 YNFKEQ. Trimming pared 6 bases from V and 2 bases from J, leaving 10 bases between.